This TCR beta chain emerged from a study of CD8 T cells in Susac syndrome. The study's findings and limits: The authors acknowledged that the study's TCR sequencing and HLA analysis involved relatively few individuals.

Peripheral blood CD8+ and CD4+ T cells were profiled by TCR beta sequencing. Healthy donors, matched for age and sex, constituted the control group. With random hexamers, reverse transcription was performed on about 0.45 to 1 ug of RNA. Amplification of the TCR beta CDR3 was carried out by immunoSEQ multiplex PCR, which spanned a total of 54 Vbeta and 13 Jbeta segments. One entry per CDR3 protein results from TCRdb running MiXCR on the immunoSEQ multiplex PCR reads. The sample lists about 210,000 distinct CDR3 sequences; roughly 92% were seen once. Points on this clonotype: Its antigen is not identified.

This TCR was sampled from a human donor in good health. Sequencing was carried out using CD4+ T cells from PBMCs.

The CDR3 region is CASSLLQGGEAFF. In DNA, the CDR3 is TGCGCCAGCAGCTTGCTACAGGGGGGGGAAGCTTTCTTT. V is TRBV5-1 and J is TRBJ1-1, with 8 positions matching TRBD1. Looked up from germline, CDR1 is SGHRS and CDR2 is YFSETQ. The CDR3 loop spans 13 amino acids. Trimming cost V 1 base and J 8 bases; bases outside gene matches: 4.